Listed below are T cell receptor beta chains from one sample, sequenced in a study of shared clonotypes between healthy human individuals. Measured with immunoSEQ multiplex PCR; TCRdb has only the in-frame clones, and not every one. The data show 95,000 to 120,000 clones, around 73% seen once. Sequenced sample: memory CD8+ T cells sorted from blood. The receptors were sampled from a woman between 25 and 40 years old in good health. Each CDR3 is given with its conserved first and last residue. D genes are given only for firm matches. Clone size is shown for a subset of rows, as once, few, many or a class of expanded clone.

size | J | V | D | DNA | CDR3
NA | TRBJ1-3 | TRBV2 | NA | TGTGCCAGCGCCTCTGGAAACACCATATATTTT | CASASGNTIYF
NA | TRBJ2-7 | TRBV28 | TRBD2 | TGTGCCAGCAGTTTAAGAACTAGCGGGATCTACGAGCAGTACTTC | CASSLRTSGIYEQYF
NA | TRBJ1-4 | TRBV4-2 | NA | TGTGCCAGCAGCCAAGATCATGGGGAGGGAGGGGAAAAACTGTTTTTT | CASSQDHGEGGEKLFF
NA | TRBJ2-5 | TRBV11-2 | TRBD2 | TGTGCCAGCAGCTCGGGACTAGTTGAGACCCAGTACTTC | CASSSGLVETQYF
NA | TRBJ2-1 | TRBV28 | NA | TGTGCCAGCAAAAGGATGGAAGGCCGGAGCTCCTACAATGAGCAGTTCTTC | CASKRMEGRSSYNEQFF
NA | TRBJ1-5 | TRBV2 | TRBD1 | TGTGCCAGCAGGGACAGGGAGGGGAATTTTCTTCAGCCCCAGCATTTT | CASRDREGNFLQPQHF
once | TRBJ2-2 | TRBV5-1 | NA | TGCGCCAGCAGCTTGGTGGAGTCACCCCGCCCCGGGGAGCTGTTTTTT | CASSLVESPRPGELFF
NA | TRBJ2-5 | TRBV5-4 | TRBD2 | TGTGCCAGCGTGGGACTAGGGGAGACCCAGTACTTC | CASVGLGETQYF
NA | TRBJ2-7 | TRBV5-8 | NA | TGTGCCAGCAGCTTCGGGACCAGCTGGGGAGAGCAGTACTTC | CASSFGTSWGEQYF
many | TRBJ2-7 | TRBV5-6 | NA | TGTGCCAGCAGGCGTAGTTCCTCCTACGAGCAGTACTTC | CASRRSSSYEQYF
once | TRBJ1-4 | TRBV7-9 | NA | TGTGCCAGCAGCTTCTTTGGGGGCTCGTCGGACGAAAAACTGTTTTTT | CASSFFGGSSDEKLFF
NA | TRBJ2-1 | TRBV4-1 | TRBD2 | TGCGCCAGCAGCCCGTGGACTAGCGGGAACTACAATGAGCAGTTCTTC | CASSPWTSGNYNEQFF
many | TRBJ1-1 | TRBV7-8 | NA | TGTGCCAGCAGCCAAACAGATAGGGCCAACACTGAAGCTTTCTTT | CASSQTDRANTEAFF
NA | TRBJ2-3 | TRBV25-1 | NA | TGTGCCAGCAGGACTGGACCGGGAACCCTGGGAGATACGCAGTATTTT | CASRTGPGTLGDTQYF
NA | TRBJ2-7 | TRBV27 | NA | TGTGCCAGCAGTTCAACAGGGACCGAGCAGTACTTC | CASSSTGTEQYF
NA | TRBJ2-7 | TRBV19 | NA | TGTGCCAGTAGTATCACCGCAAGCTCCTACGAGCAGTACTTC | CASSITASSYEQYF
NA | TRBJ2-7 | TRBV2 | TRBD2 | TGTGCCAGCAGTCCTCTCGCGGGAGTTCTTAACGAGCAGTACTTC | CASSPLAGVLNEQYF
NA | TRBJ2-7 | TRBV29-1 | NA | TGCAGCGTTGTAGGCAGGGAAGGATACGAGCAGTACTTC | CSVVGREGYEQYF
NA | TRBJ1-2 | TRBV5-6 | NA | TGTGCCAGCAGCTGGTTGGAGAATTGGGATGGCTACACCTTC | CASSWLENWDGYTF
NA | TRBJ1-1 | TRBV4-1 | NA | TGCGCCAGCAGCCAAGAACACGGTGGCACTGAAGCTTTCTTT | CASSQEHGGTEAFF
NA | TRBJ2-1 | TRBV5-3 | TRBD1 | TGTGCCAGAAGCCTTGGACAGGAGGAAACCCCCTACAATGAGCAGTTCTTC | CARSLGQEETPYNEQFF
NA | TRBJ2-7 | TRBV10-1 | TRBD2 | TGCGCCAGCAGGGGACCGACTAGCGGGAGTTTCAACGAGCAGTACTTC | CASRGPTSGSFNEQYF
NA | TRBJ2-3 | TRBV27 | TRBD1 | TGTGCCAGCAGTCTAGGGACAGGAATAAGCACAGATACGCAGTATTTT | CASSLGTGISTDTQYF
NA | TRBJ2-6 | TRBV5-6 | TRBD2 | TGTGCCAGCAGCTTGGCAGGGACTAGCGGGAGTTCGGGGGCCAACGTCCTGACTTTC | CASSLAGTSGSSGANVLTF
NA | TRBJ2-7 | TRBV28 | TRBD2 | TGTGCCAGCAGTTTGGGGACTAGCAGGGGGGAGCAGTACTTC | CASSLGTSRGEQYF
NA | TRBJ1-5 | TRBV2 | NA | TGTGCCAGCAGTGAAATGCGCAATCAGCCCCAGCATTTT | CASSEMRNQPQHF
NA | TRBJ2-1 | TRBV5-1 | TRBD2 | TGCGCCAGCAGCTCCGGACTAGATTGGTTCAATGAGCAGTTCTTC | CASSSGLDWFNEQFF
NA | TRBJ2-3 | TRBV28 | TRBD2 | TGTGCCAGCAGTTTCCTAGCGGGTCATGATACGCAGTATTTT | CASSFLAGHDTQYF
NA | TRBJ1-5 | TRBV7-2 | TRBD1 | TGTGCCAGCAGCTTAGCCCTGGACAGGGGCAATCAGCCCCAGCATTTT | CASSLALDRGNQPQHF
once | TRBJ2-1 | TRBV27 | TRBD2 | TGTGCCAGCAGTTTATCCCCAATACCGGGGACTAGCGGGGTAATTTCCTACAATGAGCAGTTCTTC | CASSLSPIPGTSGVISYNEQFF
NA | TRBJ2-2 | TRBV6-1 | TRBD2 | TGTGCCAGCAGTGAGGTACCGGGAGGGAAGGCGAACACCGGGGAGCTGTTTTTT | CASSEVPGGKANTGELFF
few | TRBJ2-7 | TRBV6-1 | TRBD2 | TGTGCCAGCAGTGAAGATACGGGAGGGTCCTACGAGCAGTACTTC | CASSEDTGGSYEQYF
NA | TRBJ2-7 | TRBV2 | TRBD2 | TGTGCCAGCATTACCATAGCGGGAGCGTTGGGGTACGAGCAGTACTTC | CASITIAGALGYEQYF
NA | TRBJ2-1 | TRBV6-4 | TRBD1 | TGTGCCAGCAGTGGCACAGGGGGCGCCGGCAATGAGCAGCTCTTC | CASSGTGGAGNEQLF
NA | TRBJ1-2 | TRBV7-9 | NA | TGTGCCAGCAGCTTAGGCTCGTATGGCATGCGAACACACTCTGGCTACACCTTC | CASSLGSYGMRTHSGYTF
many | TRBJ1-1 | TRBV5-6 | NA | TGTGCCAGCAGCTTGGCCCATGACACTGAAGCTTTCTTT | CASSLAHDTEAFF
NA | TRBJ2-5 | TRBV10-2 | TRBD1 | TGCGCCAGCAGGCAGGTTGGACAGGGGGTCCGGGAGACCCAGTACTTC | CASRQVGQGVRETQYF
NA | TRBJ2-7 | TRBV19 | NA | TGTGCCAGTAGCGAGGGGGGTTCCGAGCAGTACTTC | CASSEGGSEQYF
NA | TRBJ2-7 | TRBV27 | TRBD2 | TGTGCCAGCTCTCCTCGGCCTAGCGGGTACGAGCAGTACTTC | CASSPRPSGYEQYF
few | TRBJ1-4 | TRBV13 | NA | TGTGCCAGCAGCTTAAATTTAGCGGAAAAACTGTTTTTT | CASSLNLAEKLFF
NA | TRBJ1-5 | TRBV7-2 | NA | TGTGCCAGCAGCAACGTTGCAGGGAGGGTCAATCAGCCCCAGCATTTT | CASSNVAGRVNQPQHF
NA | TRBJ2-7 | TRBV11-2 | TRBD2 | TGTGCCAGCAGCTTAGGGGCCATGTCGATCGCCAGCGGGAGGGGGGAGCAGTACTTC | CASSLGAMSIASGRGEQYF
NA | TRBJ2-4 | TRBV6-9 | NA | TGTGCCAGCAGTTATTCCGGGACGCTAGCCAAAAACATTCAGTACTTC | CASSYSGTLAKNIQYF
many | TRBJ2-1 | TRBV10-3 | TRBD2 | TGTGCCATCAGTGGTCCCGGGACTAGCGGGAGTTTTTACAATGAGCAGTTCTTC | CAISGPGTSGSFYNEQFF
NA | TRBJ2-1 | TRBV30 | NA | TGTGCCTGGAGTTTTCCCTACAATGAGCAGTTCTTC | CAWSFPYNEQFF
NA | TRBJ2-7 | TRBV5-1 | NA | TGCGCCAGCACCTTAGTCGGGAGCTACGAGCAGTACTTC | CASTLVGSYEQYF
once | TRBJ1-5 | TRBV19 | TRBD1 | TGTGCCAGTAGTATAGGAGGGGACAGAGGGAAGCCCCAGCATTTT | CASSIGGDRGKPQHF
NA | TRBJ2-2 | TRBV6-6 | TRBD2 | TGTGCCAGCAGCCCCGGGACTAGCGATACCGGGGAGCTGTTTTTT | CASSPGTSDTGELFF